This paragraph covers one TCR beta chain sequence. As yet, its antigen is unknown. Here immunoSEQ multiplex PCR was the method, and the copy in TCRdb shows in-frame clones only, minus some. The sample contains over 150,000 clones, about 83% of which appear only once. Germline V gives CDR1 MNHNS, CDR2 SASEGT. V was clipped by 1 base and J by 1 base, with 10 bases between them. There are 15 residues in the CDR3. This sample stems from a study of T cell responses to AZD1222 COVID-19 vaccine. Study-wide points: Only a handful of AZD1222 recipients tested seropositive at baseline. As reported, nearly half of all spike-specific TCRs target variant regions that are unmutated. There were repertoire samples only from the period after the peak T cell response. Donor demographics were predominantly white British with a female majority; clonal diversity may be underestimated.

Sample: peripheral blood, taken 28 days after the second AZD1222 dose. This chain links TRBV6-1 with TRBJ1-1, with a possible D match to TRBD1 (6 bases). The source is an adult who received the AZD1222 COVID-19 vaccine. This chain's CDR3 is CASSEGRGGNTEAFF. CDR3 sequence (DNA): TGTGCCAGCAGTGAAGGGCGAGGGGGGAACACTGAAGCTTTCTTT.